This TCR beta chain was retrieved from a study of graft-versus-host responses after intestinal transplantation. Study-level background: After anti-thymocyte globulin induction, recipients took tacrolimus and steroids for 3 to 4 years.

The data were produced by immunoSEQ multiplex PCR, yet TCRdb's version contains in-frame clones alone and is incomplete. The profile shows about 100,000 clones, about 93% of them singletons. CDR1 and CDR2 (germline): LGHNA, YNFKEQ. The CDR3 length is 15 residues. The V gene lost 1 base and the J gene lost 3 bases, with 12 bases spanning the gap. This chain joins TRBV4-2 and TRBJ1-2, with no clear D. The sequence was obtained from a human patient who received an intestinal transplant, so some T cells may come from the graft donor. This material consisted of PBMCs, taken around 450 days after intestinal transplant. CDR3 region: CASSQGLEGYYGYTF. The CDR3 DNA follows: TGTGCCAGCAGCCAAGGGTTGGAGGGTTACTATGGCTACACCTTC.